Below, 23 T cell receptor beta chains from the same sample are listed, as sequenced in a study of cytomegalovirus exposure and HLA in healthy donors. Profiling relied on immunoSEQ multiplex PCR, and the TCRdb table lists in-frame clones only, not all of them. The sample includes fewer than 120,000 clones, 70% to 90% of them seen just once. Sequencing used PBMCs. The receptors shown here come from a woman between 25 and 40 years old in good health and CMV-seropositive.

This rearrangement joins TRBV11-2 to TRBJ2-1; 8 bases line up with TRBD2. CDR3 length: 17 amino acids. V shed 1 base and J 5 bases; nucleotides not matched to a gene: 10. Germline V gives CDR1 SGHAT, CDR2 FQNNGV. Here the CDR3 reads CASSLVGAGVYNNEQFF. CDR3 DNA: TGTGCCAGCAGCTTAGTAGGAGCGGGAGTTTATAACAATGAGCAGTTCTTC. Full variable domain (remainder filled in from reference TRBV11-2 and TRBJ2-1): EAGVAQSPRYKIIEKRQSVAFWCNPISGHATLYWYQQILGQGPKLLIQFQNNGVVDDSQLPKDRFSAERLKGVDSTLKIQPAKLEDSAVYLCASSLVGAGVYNNEQFFGPGTRLTVL.

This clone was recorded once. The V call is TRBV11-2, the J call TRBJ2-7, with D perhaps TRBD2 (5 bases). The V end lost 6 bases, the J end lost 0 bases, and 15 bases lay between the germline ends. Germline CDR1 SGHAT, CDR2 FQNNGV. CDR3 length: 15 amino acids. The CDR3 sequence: CASRRLRRLSYEQYF. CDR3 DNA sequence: TGTGCCAGCAGGCGTCTGAGGAGGCTCTCCTACGAGCAGTACTTC.

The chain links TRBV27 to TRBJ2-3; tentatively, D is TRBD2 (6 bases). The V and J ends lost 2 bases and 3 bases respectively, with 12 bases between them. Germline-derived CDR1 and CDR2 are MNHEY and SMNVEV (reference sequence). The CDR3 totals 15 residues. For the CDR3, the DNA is TGTGCCAGCAGTTTAGGGGACTGGAATACAGATACGCAGTATTTT. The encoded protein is CASSLGDWNTDTQYF.

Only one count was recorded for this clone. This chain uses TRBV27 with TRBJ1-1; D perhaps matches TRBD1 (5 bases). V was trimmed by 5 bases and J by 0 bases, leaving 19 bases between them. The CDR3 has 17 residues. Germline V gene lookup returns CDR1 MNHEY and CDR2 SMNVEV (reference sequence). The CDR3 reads CASSHLSGRGVNTEAFF. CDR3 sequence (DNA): TGTGCCAGCAGTCACCTTTCGGGACGCGGGGTGAACACTGAAGCTTTCTTT.

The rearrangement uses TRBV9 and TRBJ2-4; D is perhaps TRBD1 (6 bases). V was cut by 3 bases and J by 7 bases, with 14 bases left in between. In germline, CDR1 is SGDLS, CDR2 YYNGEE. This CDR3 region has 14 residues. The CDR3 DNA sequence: TGTGCCAGCAGCGCAGGGACATTGGGGAACATTCAGTACTTC. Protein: CASSAGTLGNIQYF.

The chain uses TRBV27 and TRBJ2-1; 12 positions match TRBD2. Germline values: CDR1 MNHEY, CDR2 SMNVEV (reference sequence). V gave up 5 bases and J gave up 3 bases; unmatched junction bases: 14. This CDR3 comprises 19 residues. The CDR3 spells CASSARPSGGVPYYNEQFF. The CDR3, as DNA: TGTGCCAGCAGTGCCCGACCTAGCGGGGGGGTCCCTTACTACAATGAGCAGTTCTTC.

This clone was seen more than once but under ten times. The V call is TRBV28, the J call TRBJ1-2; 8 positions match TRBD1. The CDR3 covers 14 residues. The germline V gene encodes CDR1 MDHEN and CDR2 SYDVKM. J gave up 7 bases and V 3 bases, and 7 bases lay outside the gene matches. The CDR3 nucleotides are TGTGCCAGCAGTTTCAGGGGGCCTTCTATTGGCTACACCTTC. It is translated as CASSFRGPSIGYTF.

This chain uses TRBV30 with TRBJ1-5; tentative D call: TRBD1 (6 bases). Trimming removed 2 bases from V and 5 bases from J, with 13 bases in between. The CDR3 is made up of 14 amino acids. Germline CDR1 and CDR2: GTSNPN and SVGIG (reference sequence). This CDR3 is CAWSIWGLDQPQHF. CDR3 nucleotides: TGTGCCTGGAGTATATGGGGGCTGGATCAGCCCCAGCATTTT.

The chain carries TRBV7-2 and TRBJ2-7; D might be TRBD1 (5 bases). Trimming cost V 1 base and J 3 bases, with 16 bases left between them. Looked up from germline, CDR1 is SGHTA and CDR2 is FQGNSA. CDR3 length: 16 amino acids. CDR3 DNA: TGTGCCAGCAGCTTAGGGGGCACGCCTTTATTCTACGAGCAGTACTTC. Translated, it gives CASSLGGTPLFYEQYF. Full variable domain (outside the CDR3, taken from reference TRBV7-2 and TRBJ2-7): GAGVSQSPSNKVTEKGKDVELRCDPISGHTALYWYRQSLGQGLEFLIYFQGNSAPDKSGLPSDRFSAERTGGSVSTLTIQRTQQEDSAVYLCASSLGGTPLFYEQYFGPGTRLTVT.

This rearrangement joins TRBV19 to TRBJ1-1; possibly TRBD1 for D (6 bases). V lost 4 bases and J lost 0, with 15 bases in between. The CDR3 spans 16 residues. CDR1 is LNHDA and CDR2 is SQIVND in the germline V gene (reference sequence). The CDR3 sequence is CASSKMSGQLNTEAFF. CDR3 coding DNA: TGTGCCAGTAGTAAAATGAGTGGACAGCTGAACACTGAAGCTTTCTTT.

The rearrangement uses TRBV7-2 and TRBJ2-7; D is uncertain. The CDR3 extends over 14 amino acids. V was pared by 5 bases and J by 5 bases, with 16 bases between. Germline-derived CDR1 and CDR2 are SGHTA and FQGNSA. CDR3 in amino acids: CASSTRLDLDEQYF. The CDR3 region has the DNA TGTGCCAGCAGCACACGACTTGATTTGGACGAGCAGTACTTC.

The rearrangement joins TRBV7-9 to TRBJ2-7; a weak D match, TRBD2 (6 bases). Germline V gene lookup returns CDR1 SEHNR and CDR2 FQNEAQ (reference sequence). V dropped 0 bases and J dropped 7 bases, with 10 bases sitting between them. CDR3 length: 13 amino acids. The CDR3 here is CASSLAGGGEQYF. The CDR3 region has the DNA TGTGCCAGCAGCTTAGCGGGAGGAGGGGAGCAGTACTTC.

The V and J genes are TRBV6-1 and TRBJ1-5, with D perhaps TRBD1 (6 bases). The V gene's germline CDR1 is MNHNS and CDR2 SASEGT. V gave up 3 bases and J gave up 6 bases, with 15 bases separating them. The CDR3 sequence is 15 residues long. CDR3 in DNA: TGTGCCAGCAGTGACACAGGGTCGACTGGTCAGCCCCAGCATTTT. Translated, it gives CASSDTGSTGQPQHF.

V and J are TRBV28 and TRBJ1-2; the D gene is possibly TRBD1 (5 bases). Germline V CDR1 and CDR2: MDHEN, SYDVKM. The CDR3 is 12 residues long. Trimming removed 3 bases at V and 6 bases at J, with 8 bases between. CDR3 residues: CASSFRGNGYTF. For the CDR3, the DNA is TGTGCCAGCAGTTTCCGGGGGAATGGCTACACCTTC.

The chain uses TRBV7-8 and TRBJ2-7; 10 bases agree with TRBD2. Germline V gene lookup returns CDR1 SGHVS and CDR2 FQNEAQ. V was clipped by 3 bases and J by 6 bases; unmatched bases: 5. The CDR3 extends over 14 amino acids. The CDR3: CASSFKLAGSEQYF. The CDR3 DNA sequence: TGTGCCAGCAGCTTTAAACTAGCGGGGAGCGAGCAGTACTTC.

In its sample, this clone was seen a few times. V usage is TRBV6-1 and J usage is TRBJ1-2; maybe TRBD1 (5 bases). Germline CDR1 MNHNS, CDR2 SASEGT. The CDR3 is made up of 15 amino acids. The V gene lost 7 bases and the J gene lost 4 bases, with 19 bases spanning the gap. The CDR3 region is CASTPRLGQSYGYTF. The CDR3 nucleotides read TGTGCCAGCACCCCCCGTCTGGGGCAGAGCTATGGCTACACCTTC.

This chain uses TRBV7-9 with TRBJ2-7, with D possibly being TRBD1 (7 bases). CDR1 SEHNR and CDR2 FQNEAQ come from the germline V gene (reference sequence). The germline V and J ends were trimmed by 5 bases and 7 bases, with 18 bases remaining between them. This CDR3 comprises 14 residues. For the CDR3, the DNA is TGTGCCAGCAGCCCTGGACAGGCGGAGGGGGAGCAGTACTTC. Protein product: CASSPGQAEGEQYF.

In DNA form, the CDR3 reads TGCGCCAGCCGCTCCGGAGATACCCACGAGACCCAGTACTTC. Encoded protein: CASRSGDTHETQYF. V usage is TRBV5-1 and J usage is TRBJ2-5; D is undetermined. Germline V CDR1 and CDR2: SGHRS, YFSETQ. The CDR3 is 14 residues long. V was trimmed by 7 bases and J by 5 bases, leaving 18 bases between them.

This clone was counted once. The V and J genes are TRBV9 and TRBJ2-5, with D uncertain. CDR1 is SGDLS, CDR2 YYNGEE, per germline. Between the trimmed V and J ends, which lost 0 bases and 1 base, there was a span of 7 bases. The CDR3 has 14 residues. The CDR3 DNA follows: TGTGCCAGCAGCGTAGGTCCGTTCCAAGAGACCCAGTACTTC. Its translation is CASSVGPFQETQYF.

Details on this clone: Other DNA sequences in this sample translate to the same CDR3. CDR3 protein: CAWRGQGAGGYTF. CDR3 in DNA: TGTGCCTGGAGGGGGCAGGGGGCGGGGGGCTACACCTTC. The chain carries TRBV30 and TRBJ1-2, with 8 bases identical to TRBD1. The CDR3 is 13 residues long. The germline V gene encodes CDR1 GTSNPN and CDR2 SVGIG (reference sequence). V was clipped by 3 bases and J by 8 bases; unmatched bases: 8.

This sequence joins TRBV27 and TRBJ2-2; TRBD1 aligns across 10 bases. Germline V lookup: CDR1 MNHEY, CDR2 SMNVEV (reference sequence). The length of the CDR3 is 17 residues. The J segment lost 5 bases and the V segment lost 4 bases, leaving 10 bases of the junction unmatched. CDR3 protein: CASSYLTGTGDTGELFF. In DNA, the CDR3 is TGTGCCAGCAGTTACCTCACCGGGACAGGGGATACCGGGGAGCTGTTTTTT.

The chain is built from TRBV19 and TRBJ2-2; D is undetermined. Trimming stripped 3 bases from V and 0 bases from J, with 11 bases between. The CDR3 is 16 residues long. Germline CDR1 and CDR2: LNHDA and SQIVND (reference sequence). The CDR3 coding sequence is TGTGCCAGTAGTATGACTGTTAATGCGAACACCGGGGAGCTGTTTTTT. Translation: CASSMTVNANTGELFF.

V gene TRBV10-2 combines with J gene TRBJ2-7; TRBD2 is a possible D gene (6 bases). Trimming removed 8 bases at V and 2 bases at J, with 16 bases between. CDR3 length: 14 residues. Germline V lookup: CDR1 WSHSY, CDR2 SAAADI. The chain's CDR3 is CASSVPGLPYEQYF. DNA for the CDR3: TGCGCCAGCTCCGTTCCGGGACTGCCCTACGAGCAGTACTTC.